The clone carrying this TCR beta chain has more than one count but fewer than ten. This sample was included in a study of blood T cell repertoires in COVID-19. The wider study: Both acute and convalescent COVID-19 samples were obtained from the United States, Italy and Spain. Sources were T cells, B-cell-depleted T cells, or PBMCs; the material itself was cDNA or gDNA.

Participants were aged about 18 to 89 years from 20 to 30 US areas. Membership in each cohort depended on participant-reported clinical history. Clones were sequenced by immunoSEQ multiplex PCR, and TCRdb holds only the in-frame ones, with some missing. Of roughly 320,000 clones detected, approximately 90% appear once; the ten largest clones hold 3.5% to 5%. The CDR3 covers 14 residues. The germline CDR1 and CDR2 sequences are MDHEN and SYDVKM. The ends were cut back, 5 bases at V and 8 bases at J, with 18 bases in the middle. Sequenced sample: PBMCs or T cells enriched from blood (not recorded which). The rearrangement links TRBV28 to TRBJ1-1; the D is unclear. The TCR was taken from a man younger than 40 who had recovered from COVID-19. The CDR3 loop is CASSPPPSIREAFF. The CDR3 bases are TGTGCCAGCAGTCCCCCCCCAAGTATCCGGGAAGCTTTCTTT. Full variable domain (remainder filled in from reference TRBV28 and TRBJ1-1): DVKVTQSSRYLVKRTGEKVFLECVQDMDHENMFWYRQDPGLGLRLIYFSYDVKMKEKGDIPEGYSVSREKKERFSLILESASTNQTSMYLCASSPPPSIREAFFGQGTRLTVV.